This T cell receptor (beta chain) derives from a study of CD8+CD57+ T cells in acquired aplastic anemia. Across the study: Sorted CD4+ and CD8+ cells yielded roughly 3 ug of DNA on average.

Notes on this clonotype: The antigen is not known.

Whole-study findings and limits: Comparison of patients with controls identified twenty-nine shared CD8+ CDR3 sequences. For CD8+ Simpson's diversity, patients and controls showed no significant difference.

In patients chosen for sequencing, flow cytometry had shown CD8+CD57+ cell expansion. Patients had undergone no therapy by the time their blood was sampled. Profiling of TCR beta VDJ combinations and CDR3 sequences used genomic DNA as template. TCRdb passed the reads through MiXCR, listing each CDR3 protein once. The table lists under 350,000 distinct CDR3 sequences, under 60% of them singletons. This CDR3 spans 13 amino acids. Germline CDR1 DFQATT, CDR2 SNEGSKA (reference sequence). V is TRBV20-1 and J is TRBJ1-2, with D maybe TRBD1 (6 bases). The clonotype comes from a human donor with aplastic anemia. Sequenced: sorted CD4+, CD8+, or CD8+CD57+ T cells (not recorded which) from PBMCs. This CDR3 reads CSSTGNQNYGYTF. The CDR3 coding sequence is TGCAGCAGCACAGGGAACCAGAACTATGGCTACACCTTC.